The sequence of this T cell receptor beta chain was determined in a study of human T cells and chemical hapten exposure (dated by TCRdb to the early 2020s). The study in broad terms: The libraries were sequenced as a pool, and the TCR yield per sample differed mostly because of small variations in library volumes within the pool. In alopecia patients, the study followed how the peripheral blood TCR repertoire changed in vivo over primary and secondary sensitization to diphenylcyclopropenone (DPC), a hapten. Points the paper makes about the study in general: After repeated subsampling, the strength of the expansion versus patch-test correlation and the threshold at which it became significant changed. The number of TCRs above 1 in 1000 frequency did not change with DPC sensitization; there was no evidence of global repertoire structure alterations.

During library preparation, unique molecular identifiers were attached to individual cDNA molecules so that TCRs could be counted quantitatively and reproducibly. Both TCR alpha and TCR beta chains were sequenced from each blood RNA sample. As for the original processing: The median number of TCRs per sample was approximately 98,000, ranging from roughly 23,224 to 690,600. The Decombinator software suite was used to annotate the V, J and CDR3 of the TCR reads. Every sample was subsampled to the same number of TCRs (28,000) for the PS versus PT1 abundance plots. Expanded TCRs were defined as absent before sensitization and observed at least eight times at the 2-week time point. TCRdb ran its own pipeline on the public reads, namely fastp trimming at Q25 and MiXCR clone calling, and kept in-frame beta chains. Each CDR3 protein gets just one entry, which takes the most common genes and DNA from the rows behind it. The V and J calls and clone size come from TCRdb's table, not from the authors' own analysis. The sample has 95,000 to 150,000 distinct CDR3 sequences on record, 8.5% of them singletons. More than 1.3% of the sample comes from the top ten.

On this clonotype: Its antigen has not been determined. No much larger clone exists at a distance of one base, and base qualities are not known.

Unfractionated whole blood was collected in Tempus Blood RNA tubes, and total RNA was extracted from that blood. Roughly 5 healthy volunteers acted as controls for TCR sequencing and had blood drawn at day 0, 2 weeks and 6 weeks. CDR1 and CDR2 are drawn from the germline V gene (reference sequence): SEHNR, FQNEAQ. The CDR3 spans 13 residues, from the cysteine through the phenylalanine. Of all the DNA, just the CDR3 is kept, 39 bases in frame from base 1. Trimming costs V 5 bases and J 3 bases, and their ends lie 10 bases apart. Sample: whole blood. The source of this sequence is a human donor in good health. Some clones in this sample may be carry-over from other donors' samples. Donor details come from another sample of the same person, matched by shared clones. The chain is assembled from TRBV7-9 and TRBJ2-5; the best D guess is TRBD2, with 5 bases matching. CDR3 sequence: CASSPRGKETQYF. The sequenced DNA: TGTGCCAGCAGCCCCCGAGGGAAAGAGACCCAGTACTTC.